This is a list of T cell receptor beta chains from one sample in a study of blood T cell repertoires in COVID-19. Method: immunoSEQ multiplex PCR; TCRdb's copy keeps in-frame clones and lacks some. Among about 74,000 clones listed, approximately 84% were seen once. The material sequenced was peripheral blood. The receptors here all came from a man between 65 and 85 years old with acute or convalescent COVID-19. Each CDR3 is given with its conserved first and last residue. The order of the fields is D gene, clone size, V gene, J gene, CDR3 DNA, CDR3 protein. D genes are given only for firm matches. A clone size is listed for some rows: how often the clone was seen (once, few, many), or a class if it is expanded.

>-|once|TRBV6-5|TRBJ1-2
TGTGCCAGCAGTTACTCCGGACAAAGCTATGGCTACACCTTC
CASSYSGQSYGYTF
>TRBD2|-|TRBV23-1|TRBJ2-5
TGCGCCAGCCGGACTAGCGGGGGGAGAGAGACCCAGTACTTC
CASRTSGGRETQYF
>-|-|TRBV5-6|TRBJ1-2
TGTGCCAGCAGCTTATACGGATCGGGGTATGGCTACACCTTC
CASSLYGSGYGYTF
>TRBD1|-|TRBV19|TRBJ2-1
TGTGCCAGTAGACGGACAGGGGCTTTCTACAATGAGCAGTTCTTC
CASRRTGAFYNEQFF
>-|-|TRBV6-5|TRBJ2-3
TGTGCCAGCAGTTACTCTTCCTGGGGGGTGGGGGATACGCAGTATTTT
CASSYSSWGVGDTQYF
>-|-|TRBV12-3/TRBV12-4|TRBJ1-1
TGTGCCAGCAGGCGAGGGAATCTTGAAGCTTTCTTT
CASRRGNLEAFF
>-|many|TRBV4-1|TRBJ1-2
-
CASSWGQGALHTF
>-|-|TRBV9|TRBJ2-5
TGTGCCAGCAGCGTAGTGGGTAGCGGTGGGGAGACCCAGTACTTC
CASSVVGSGGETQYF
>-|-|TRBV11-2|TRBJ1-6
TGTGCCACATCAGGGGTAATTGGGTTACCCCTCCACTTT
CATSGVIGLPLHF
>-|-|TRBV6-1|TRBJ2-3
TGTGCCAGCAGTGACGGGGGAGATACGCAGTATTTT
CASSDGGDTQYF
>-|-|TRBV19|TRBJ1-2
TGTGCCAGTAGTCTCGAGGGTCGCGGCTATGGCTACACCTTC
CASSLEGRGYGYTF
>TRBD2|-|TRBV7-2|TRBJ2-4
TGTGCCAGCAGCTTAGTGTCTAGCGGGAGGGTCATTCAGTACTTC
CASSLVSSGRVIQYF
>TRBD1|-|TRBV3-1/TRBV3-2|TRBJ1-3
TGTGCCAGCAGCCGTCCCGGGACAGGGAACTCTGGAAACACCATATATTTT
CASSRPGTGNSGNTIYF
>-|-|TRBV6-5|TRBJ2-1
TGTGCCAGCAGTACGGACAGTTTTTTCGGCAATGAGCAGTTCTTC
CASSTDSFFGNEQFF
>-|-|TRBV29-1|TRBJ2-1
TGCAGCGTTGCGGGTTTGAATGAGCAGTTCTTC
CSVAGLNEQFF
>TRBD2|-|TRBV7-2|TRBJ2-6
TGTGCCAGCAGCCCTAGGCGGGGGTTCGGGGCCAACGTCCTGACTTTC
CASSPRRGFGANVLTF
>-|-|TRBV5-6|TRBJ2-6
TGTGCCAGCAGCTTGGTACGGAGCTCTGGGGCCAACGTCCTGACTTTC
CASSLVRSSGANVLTF
>-|-|TRBV6-5|TRBJ2-1
TGTGCCAGTTGGGACACCTACAATGAGCAGTTCTTC
CASWDTYNEQFF
>-|once|TRBV28|TRBJ1-6
TGTGCCAGCACTTCAGTAGGAGGGATGAATGGCTCACCCCTCCACTTT
CASTSVGGMNGSPLHF
>TRBD1|-|TRBV5-6|TRBJ1-2
TGTGCCAGCATCAGGACAGGGAGGCCCAACTATGGCTACACCTTC
CASIRTGRPNYGYTF
>-|-|TRBV19|TRBJ2-3
TGTGCCAGTAGTATCTATAGCGGTATGCGGACAGATACGCAGTATTTT
CASSIYSGMRTDTQYF
>-|-|TRBV18|TRBJ2-3
TGTGCCAGCTCACCACTCCCGACAGATACGCAGTATTTT
CASSPLPTDTQYF
>TRBD2|-|TRBV4-2|TRBJ2-7
TGTGCCAGCAGCCAAGACGCTAGCGGTCCCTACGAGCAGTACTTC
CASSQDASGPYEQYF
>TRBD2|once|TRBV28|TRBJ2-1
TGTGCCAGCAGTTTATCCGGCCTAGCGGGGTCCTCCTACAATGAGCAGTTCTTC
CASSLSGLAGSSYNEQFF
>TRBD1|-|TRBV5-1|TRBJ2-1
TGCGCCAGCACCAGGACAGGAACCAATGAGCAGTTCTTC
CASTRTGTNEQFF
>-|-|TRBV12-5|TRBJ2-7
TGTGCTAGTGGTCCGCCAGGGGGGTCCTCCTACGAGCAGTACTTC
CASGPPGGSSYEQYF
>-|-|TRBV19|TRBJ1-5
TGTGCCAGTAGTATCGGGGATCAGGGGAATCAGCCCCAGCATTTT
CASSIGDQGNQPQHF
>-|-|TRBV27|TRBJ2-3
TGTGCCAGCAGCTGGGGGCGGCGCACAGATACGCAGTATTTT
CASSWGRRTDTQYF
>TRBD2|few|TRBV5-1|TRBJ2-7
TGCGCCAGCAGCCAACTTACTAGCGGGAGTCGACACGAGCAGTACTTC
CASSQLTSGSRHEQYF
>TRBD2|few|TRBV7-3|TRBJ2-1
TGTGCCAGCAGCTCTAGCGGGAGAAGGGACAATGAGCAGTTCTTC
CASSSSGRRDNEQFF
>TRBD1|-|TRBV5-1|TRBJ2-7
TGCGCCAGCAGCTTGACTCCGGACAGGCCCTACGAGCAGTACTTC
CASSLTPDRPYEQYF
>-|-|TRBV24-1|TRBJ2-2
TGTGCCACCAGCGATACGGGGATCACCGGGGAGCTGTTTTTT
CATSDTGITGELFF
>-|-|TRBV7-3|TRBJ2-1
TGTGCCAGCAGCCCCCGGGGCGGGGTTGCAGATTACAATGAGCAGTTCTTC
CASSPRGGVADYNEQFF